The clone carrying this TCR beta chain appeared a few times. The time point here: newly diagnosed GD, antithyroid drugs for less than 3 months. The TCR library used RNA extracted from PBMCs. The entry originates in a study of regulatory T cells in long-lasting Graves disease. Sequencing libraries for TCR beta were prepared with iRepertoire HTBI primers and Arm-PCR of CDR3 regions. TCRdb re-analysed the multiplex PCR reads in MiXCR, keeping a single row per CDR3 protein. The sample includes a few hundred thousand distinct CDR3 sequences, about a sixth of them seen just once. The sample was also reused in another study, on T cells in Graves' hyperthyroidism and ophthalmopathy. That publication notes: Recently diagnosed hyperthyroidism of less than 2 months' duration affected patients aged 18 to 65. Also found in blood were most expanded thyroid clonotypes above 0.001.

The sequenced sample was peripheral blood mononuclear cells (PBMCs), obtained at new diagnosis, from a patient treated with antithyroid drugs. This receptor was taken from a middle-aged man with Graves disease.

DNA of the CDR3: TGTGCCTGGAGCCGGGCCGAGGACAACTGGCAGTACTTC. Its translation: CAWSRAEDNWQYF. The chain joins TRBV30 to TRBJ2-7, with a weak D call TRBD1 (5 bases). In germline, CDR1 is GTSNPN, CDR2 SVGIG (reference sequence). The CDR3 loop spans 13 amino acids. V was cut by 3 bases and J by 9 bases, with 18 bases left in between.